This TCR beta chain stems from a study of shared clonotypes between healthy human individuals. Turning to this clone: Its antigen is undetermined.

Assay: immunoSEQ multiplex PCR; the TCRdb copy retains only in-frame clones and omits some. Of about 2.4 million clones in the sample, approximately 93% were seen once. Study-level findings and limits: Non-shared clonotypes showed lower generation probabilities than clonotypes common to all four donors.

Germline lookup yields CDR1 SGHNT and CDR2 YYREEE (reference sequence). The ends were cut back, 1 base at V and 5 bases at J, with 9 bases in the middle. This CDR3 has 14 residues. The clonotype was recovered from a man aged 18 to 35 in good health. Some clones in this sample may be carry-over from other donors' samples. J is TRBJ2-2 and V is TRBV5-4; a weak D match, TRBD2 (5 bases). The sequenced material came from naive CD4+ T cells from PBMCs. Specified subset: CD45RA+ positively selected. This CDR3 is CASSLQLGTGELFF. CDR3 DNA sequence: TGTGCCAGCAGCTTGCAACTAGGTACCGGGGAGCTGTTTTTT. Full variable domain (remainder filled in from reference TRBV5-4 and TRBJ2-2): ETGVTQSPTHLIKTRGQQVTLRCSSQSGHNTVSWYQQALGQGPQFIFQYYREEENGRGNFPPRFSGLQFPNYSSELNVNALELDDSALYLCASSLQLGTGELFFGEGSRLTVL.